The 24 T cell receptor beta chains in this list originate from one sample, sequenced in a study of cytomegalovirus exposure and HLA in healthy donors. The PCR used 60 Vbeta and 13 Jbeta primers. TCRdb's copy holds only in-frame clones and misses some; the assay was immunoSEQ multiplex PCR. The data contain tens of thousands of clones, around 80% of them singletons. The sequenced sample was PBMCs. Every receptor here comes from a woman aged 25 to 39 in good health and CMV-seronegative.

This chain links TRBV19 with TRBJ1-1; D possibly corresponds to TRBD1 (5 bases). The germline V and J ends were trimmed by 1 base and 4 bases, with 10 bases remaining between them. The germline V gene has CDR1 LNHDA and CDR2 SQIVND (reference sequence). The CDR3 totals 14 residues. This CDR3 is CASSIVNGGTEAFF. The CDR3 DNA sequence: TGTGCCAGTAGTATAGTTAACGGGGGCACTGAAGCTTTCTTT.

This clone was recorded a few times. The chain combines TRBV30 with TRBJ2-2; D perhaps matches TRBD2 (6 bases). The CDR3 is 14 amino acids. Germline loops: CDR1 GTSNPN, CDR2 SVGIG (reference sequence). V lost 0 bases and J 5 bases, leaving 10 bases between the germline ends. In DNA form, the CDR3 reads TGTGCCTGGAGTGTACGGAGGGCAACCGGGGAGCTGTTTTTT. Its translation: CAWSVRRATGELFF.

The chain has TRBV4-3 and TRBJ1-3; tentatively, D is TRBD1 (6 bases). The germline V and J ends were trimmed by 5 bases and 4 bases, with 12 bases remaining between them. This CDR3 region has 14 residues. CDR1 LGHNA and CDR2 YSLEER come from the germline V gene. The CDR3 DNA follows: TGCGCCAGCAGCTTATCAGGGGAAGGAAACACCATATATTTT. Translating gives CASSLSGEGNTIYF.

The chain recombines TRBV5-8 with TRBJ1-4; no clear D gene. This CDR3 comprises 16 residues. Germline CDR1 and CDR2: SGHTS and YDEGEE. V shed 0 bases and J shed 0 bases, with 9 bases lying between them. The CDR3 nucleotides read TGTGCCAGCAGCTTGGGGGAGGGTGCAACTAATGAAAAACTGTTTTTT. It codes for CASSLGEGATNEKLFF.

The V gene is TRBV5-1, the J gene TRBJ2-1; a weak D match, TRBD2 (5 bases). Germline CDR1 reads SGHRS; CDR2 reads YFSETQ. V shed 1 base and J shed 5 bases, with 13 bases lying between them. This CDR3 comprises 15 residues. DNA of the CDR3: TGCGCCAGCAGCTTGAGTCCCGGACTTGACAATGAGCAGTTCTTC. It specifies CASSLSPGLDNEQFF.

This chain uses TRBV19 with TRBJ2-3; 7 bases are shared with TRBD2. This CDR3 region has 14 residues. V lost 5 bases to trimming and J lost 2 bases; unmatched junction nucleotides: 4. Germline V gene sequence: CDR1 LNHDA, CDR2 SQIVND (reference sequence). The DNA of the CDR3 is TGTGCCAGTAGTCACCGGGGGGTCACAGATACGCAGTATTTT. Its protein product is CASSHRGVTDTQYF.

The V gene is TRBV2, the J gene TRBJ2-7, with TRBD1 as a possible D gene (5 bases). V dropped 7 bases and J dropped 0 bases, with 13 bases sitting between them. Germline loops: CDR1 SNHLY, CDR2 FYNNEI. The CDR3 is 14 residues long. The CDR3 spells CASTQGRRSYEQYF. The CDR3 coding sequence is TGTGCCAGCACGCAGGGCAGGCGCTCCTACGAGCAGTACTTC.

The V and J genes are TRBV19 and TRBJ2-7; a possible D gene is TRBD2 (7 bases). V shed 4 bases and J shed 5 bases, with 15 bases lying between them. In germline, CDR1 is LNHDA, CDR2 SQIVND (reference sequence). The CDR3 runs to 14 residues. CDR3 sequence: CASSKGGGIHEQYF. The CDR3 DNA follows: TGTGCCAGTAGTAAAGGGGGGGGGATCCACGAGCAGTACTTC.

This clone was counted once. The V gene is TRBV30, the J gene TRBJ1-2; tentative D call: TRBD1 (5 bases). The CDR3 totals 13 residues. Germline loops: CDR1 GTSNPN, CDR2 SVGIG (reference sequence). V lost 5 bases and J 8 bases, leaving 18 bases between the germline ends. In DNA form, the CDR3 reads TGTGCCTGGGGGGACTCAGGCTATTTGGGCTACACCTTC. It codes for CAWGDSGYLGYTF.

The gene calls are TRBV6-5 and TRBJ2-7, with 7 nucleotides matching TRBD2. There are 15 residues in the CDR3. Germline CDR1 and CDR2: MNHEY and SVGAGI. Trimming cost V 0 bases and J 3 bases; bases outside gene matches: 5. This CDR3 reads CASSYSYGGNYEQYF. The CDR3 coding sequence is TGTGCCAGCAGTTACTCCTACGGGGGGAACTACGAGCAGTACTTC.

The V gene is TRBV6-1, the J gene TRBJ2-3; TRBD2 matches 7 bases. J lost 5 bases, V lost 2 bases, and 13 bases had no gene match. In germline, CDR1 is MNHNS, CDR2 SASEGT. The CDR3 totals 17 residues. The CDR3 loop is CASSEKVAGDGGDTQYF. Here the CDR3 DNA reads TGTGCCAGCAGTGAAAAGGTTGCGGGGGACGGGGGAGATACGCAGTATTTT.

This clone has only one observation. The rearrangement links TRBV27 to TRBJ2-7, with D possibly TRBD1 on 5 matching bases. This CDR3 spans 16 amino acids. V lost 0 bases to trimming and J lost 2 bases, with 14 bases between them. Per the germline V gene, CDR1 is MNHEY and CDR2 is SMNVEV (reference sequence). The CDR3 is CASSLSRRGIPYEQYF. The DNA of the CDR3 is TGTGCCAGCAGTTTATCGAGAAGGGGAATTCCCTACGAGCAGTACTTC.

The rearrangement joins TRBV27 to TRBJ2-2; TRBD1 agrees at 7 bases. With 3 bases clipped from V and 5 bases from J, the junction kept 6 bases outside the gene matches. Germline values: CDR1 MNHEY, CDR2 SMNVEV (reference sequence). The length of the CDR3 is 15 residues. Written as DNA, the CDR3 is TGTGCCAGCAGTTTTGACAGGGTGGGAACCGGGGAGCTGTTTTTT. As protein: CASSFDRVGTGELFF.

This clone was observed a handful of times. CDR3 coding DNA: TGTGCCAGCAGCTTGGGGACAAACTATGCTTTCTTT. Translation gives CASSLGTNYAFF. This chain uses TRBV5-6 with TRBJ1-1; tentatively, D is TRBD1 (5 bases). CDR3 length: 12 amino acids. From germline, CDR1 is SGHDT and CDR2 YYEEEE. Between the trimmed V and J ends, which lost 0 bases and 11 bases, there was a span of 11 bases.

The V call is TRBV18, the J call TRBJ2-7, with 7 bases that match TRBD1. This CDR3 has 16 amino acids. V trimming: 2 bases; J trimming: 4 bases; junction bases outside the gene matches: 11. Germline V gives CDR1 KGHSH, CDR2 LQKENI. The CDR3 nucleotides are TGTGCCAGCTCACCAACAGGGACAGAGAGAGGTTACGAGCAGTACTTC. It translates to CASSPTGTERGYEQYF.

About this clone: One end of the junction is discordant with germline, which a read error may explain. The chain joins TRBV7-9 to TRBJ2-5; D unclear. The CDR3 is 15 amino acids. The germline V gene encodes CDR1 SEHNR and CDR2 FQNEAQ (reference sequence). CDR3 DNA: TGTGCCGGCAGCTTAGCCCTTCTAAACGGAGAGACCCAGTACTTC. The encoded protein is CAGSLALLNGETQYF.

The chain links TRBV11-2 to TRBJ2-2; 9 nucleotides align to TRBD2. With 1 base clipped from V and 5 bases from J, the junction kept 5 bases outside the gene matches. This CDR3 comprises 16 residues. CDR1 and CDR2 from the germline V gene are SGHAT and FQNNGV. CDR3 nucleotides: TGTGCCAGCAGCTTAGTCTCTAGCGGGGATACCGGGGAGCTGTTTTTT. Its translation: CASSLVSSGDTGELFF.

CDR3 sequence reads: CASTDLRGSYEQYF. CDR3 sequence (DNA): TGTGCCAGCACCGATCTCAGGGGGTCCTACGAGCAGTACTTC. This chain links TRBV6-5 with TRBJ2-7; 7 nucleotides line up with TRBD1. There are 14 residues in the CDR3. CDR1 and CDR2 (germline): MNHEY, SVGAGI. The J segment lost 1 base and the V segment lost 7 bases, leaving 7 bases of the junction unmatched.

The genes are TRBV28 and TRBJ1-6, with TRBD1 as a possible D gene (6 bases). In germline, CDR1 is MDHEN, CDR2 SYDVKM. Trimming cost V 2 bases and J 5 bases, with 7 bases left between them. The CDR3 has 14 amino acids. CDR3 residues: CASSLQGNNSPLHF. For the CDR3, the DNA is TGTGCCAGCAGTTTACAGGGGAATAATTCACCCCTCCACTTT.

V is TRBV19 and J is TRBJ2-1; 9 nucleotides agree with TRBD1. The CDR3 consists of 16 residues. J was trimmed by 4 bases and V by 9 bases; bases with no gene match: 13. Germline assignment: CDR1 LNHDA and CDR2 SQIVND (reference sequence). The CDR3 spells CASLSRTGDRYNEQFF. The CDR3 coding sequence is TGTGCCAGCCTCTCGAGGACAGGGGATCGTTACAATGAGCAGTTCTTC.

The chain employs TRBV7-2 and TRBJ1-2; TRBD1 agrees at 7 bases. This CDR3 is 12 amino acids long. J was trimmed by 8 bases and V by 1 base; bases with no gene match: 1. Germline V gene data show CDR1 as SGHTA and CDR2 as FQGNSA. The CDR3 loop is CASSLDRGGYTF. CDR3 nucleotide sequence: TGTGCCAGCAGCTTAGACAGGGGCGGCTACACCTTC.

The chain joins TRBV19 to TRBJ1-2; D not certain. CDR1 and CDR2 (germline): LNHDA, SQIVND (reference sequence). V lost 4 bases to trimming and J lost 0 bases, with 9 bases between them. The CDR3 has 14 residues. This CDR3 reads CASSTRTANYGYTF. The CDR3 nucleotides read TGTGCCAGTAGTACCCGGACTGCTAACTATGGCTACACCTTC.

This clone was seen just once. V and J are TRBV19 and TRBJ2-7; 8 bases align to TRBD1. The CDR3 has 14 residues. V dropped 7 bases and J dropped 3; count of bases not matched to a gene: 8. The germline V gene has CDR1 LNHDA and CDR2 SQIVND (reference sequence). CDR3 protein: CASTPGQAIYEQYF. In DNA form, the CDR3 reads TGTGCCAGTACCCCGGGACAGGCGATCTACGAGCAGTACTTC.

To note about this clone: Since the CDR3 does not end with the conserved phenylalanine or tryptophan, this likely comes from a read error. This sequence joins TRBV11-2 and TRBJ1-6; 10 bases line up with TRBD1. J lost 8 bases, V lost 4 bases, and 8 bases had no gene match. The CDR3 totals 16 residues. Germline assignment: CDR1 SGHAT and CDR2 FQNNGV. CDR3 bases: TGTGCCAGCAGCTCGGGACAGGGGTACGGAGATTCACCCCTCCACCTT. It codes for CASSSGQGYGDSPLHL.